This paragraph covers one T cell receptor beta chain sequence. The target antigen is unknown. The data were obtained in a study of cytomegalovirus exposure and HLA in healthy donors. Study-level results: Subsequent analysis showed first-cohort TCR clusters tending to co-occur in more than 95 validation repertoires. Through in vitro validation, a few CMV-associated chains were shown to be specific for CMV antigens. Most TCR sequences proved rare, with some public TCRs found in many donors. The classifier, whose performance was assessed in both the original and validation cohorts, reportedly diagnosed cytomegalovirus status with high specificity and sensitivity.

Clones were read by immunoSEQ multiplex PCR, and TCRdb kept only the in-frame ones, dropping some. Among approximately 120,000 clones listed, approximately 91% were seen once. This CDR3 contains 16 residues. Germline CDR1 and CDR2: SGHAT and FQDESV (reference sequence). The V end lost 5 bases, the J end lost 0 bases, and 17 bases lay between the germline ends. The rearrangement uses TRBV11-1 and TRBJ2-7; no reliable D call. The sequencing input was PBMCs. The TCR originated in a woman aged 18 to 35 in good health and CMV-seronegative. In DNA form, the CDR3 reads TGTGCCAGCAGCGCCTCCTCCGGTAGGAGCTCCTACGAGCAGTACTTC. Its protein is CASSASSGRSSYEQYF.